The 7 T cell receptor beta chains given below trace back to one sample, sequenced in a study of shared T cell receptors in the human thymus. Measured with immunoSEQ multiplex PCR; TCRdb has only the in-frame clones, and not every one. This table has 700,000 or so clones, 70% to 90% appearing once. This sample also appeared in a second study, on human thymus T cells.

What was sequenced was thymocytes. The receptor set was obtained from a girl under three years old with a congenital heart defect.

The genes are TRBV19 and TRBJ1-1; D might be TRBD1 (6 bases). V was pared by 2 bases and J by 3 bases, with 22 bases between. Looked up from germline, CDR1 is LNHDA and CDR2 is SQIVND (reference sequence). The CDR3 sequence is 18 residues long. For the CDR3, the DNA is TGTGCCAGTAGTATACTGGTCGGGACATCAAACAGGGACACTGAAGCTTTCTTT. This sequence encodes CASSILVGTSNRDTEAFF.

The V and J genes are TRBV7-9 and TRBJ2-3, with TRBD2 matching 8 bases. With 1 base clipped from V and 1 base from J, the junction kept 10 bases outside the gene matches. The germline gives CDR1 SEHNR, CDR2 FQNEAQ (reference sequence). CDR3 size: 18 residues. CDR3 sequence reads: CASSLGRGAPKRTDTQYF. In DNA, the CDR3 is TGTGCCAGCAGCTTAGGGCGGGGGGCCCCTAAACGCACAGATACGCAGTATTTT.

The genes are TRBV13 and TRBJ2-7, with TRBD1 matching 11 bases. CDR1 PRHDT and CDR2 FYEKMQ come from the germline V gene (reference sequence). The CDR3 spans 16 residues. V was pared by 0 bases and J by 2 bases, with 3 bases of the junction left unmatched. The CDR3 sequence: CASSLGGQGEAYEQYF. For the CDR3, the DNA is TGTGCCAGCAGCTTAGGGGGACAGGGGGAGGCCTACGAGCAGTACTTC.

The chain carries TRBV13 and TRBJ2-6; 9 positions match TRBD1. Germline V gene lookup returns CDR1 PRHDT and CDR2 FYEKMQ (reference sequence). The CDR3 is made up of 19 amino acids. Trimming took 5 bases from V and 2 from J; bases not matched to a gene: 13. The CDR3 sequence is CASSLPTRDRVPGANVLTF. CDR3 coding DNA: TGTGCCAGCAGCCTGCCTACTCGGGACAGGGTACCTGGGGCCAACGTCCTGACTTTC.

J is TRBJ1-3 and V is TRBV4-1; weak D call: TRBD1 (5 bases). The CDR3 consists of 15 residues. Trimming pared 3 bases from V and 4 bases from J, leaving 13 bases between. Germline CDR1 reads MGHRA; CDR2 reads YSYEKL. The CDR3 DNA reads TGCGCCAGCAGCCAGTGGGGGGGAGTAGGAAACACCATATATTTT. This sequence encodes CASSQWGGVGNTIYF.

This sequence joins TRBV28 and TRBJ1-4; the match to TRBD1 covers 10 bases. The trim removed 4 bases at V and 6 bases at J, leaving 8 bases unmatched. Germline assignment: CDR1 MDHEN and CDR2 SYDVKM. The CDR3 extends over 16 amino acids. The CDR3 DNA is TGTGCCAGCAGTTCCCGACAGGGGGCCCGTCATGAAAAACTGTTTTTT. It translates to CASSSRQGARHEKLFF.

This clone was seen once. The rearrangement uses TRBV27 and TRBJ2-7; 10 bases are shared with TRBD1. CDR1 MNHEY and CDR2 SMNVEV come from the germline V gene (reference sequence). Germline trimming cut 5 bases from V and 3 bases from J; bases unmatched to any gene: 4. The CDR3 spans 14 residues. CDR3 DNA: TGTGCCAGCAGTACTGACAGGGGGCACTACGAGCAGTACTTC. It codes for CASSTDRGHYEQYF.